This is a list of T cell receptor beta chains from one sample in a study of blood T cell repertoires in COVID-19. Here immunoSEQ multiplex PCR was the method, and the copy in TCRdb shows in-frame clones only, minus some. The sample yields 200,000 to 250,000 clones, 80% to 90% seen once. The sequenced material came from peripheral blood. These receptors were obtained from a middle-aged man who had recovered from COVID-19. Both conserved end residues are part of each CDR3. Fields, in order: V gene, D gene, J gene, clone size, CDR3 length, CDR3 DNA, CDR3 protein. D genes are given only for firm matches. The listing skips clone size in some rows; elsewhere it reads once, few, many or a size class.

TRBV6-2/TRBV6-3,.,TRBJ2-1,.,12,TGTGCCAGCAGTTATCGGCGCGGTGAGCAGTTCTTC,CASSYRRGEQFF
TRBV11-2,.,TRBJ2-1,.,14,TGTGCCAGCAGCTTACAAGCCGGGATCAATGAGCAGTTCTTC,CASSLQAGINEQFF
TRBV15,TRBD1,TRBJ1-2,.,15,TGTGCCACCAGCAGGGGACAGGAAGCTAACTATGGCTACACCTTC,CATSRGQEANYGYTF
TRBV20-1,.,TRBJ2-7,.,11,TGCAGTGCCGCCCCCGGGTACGAGCAGTACTTC,CSAAPGYEQYF
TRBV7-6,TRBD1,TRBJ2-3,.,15,TGTGCCAGCAGCCGTCCGGGACAGGGGGCAGATACGCAGTATTTT,CASSRPGQGADTQYF
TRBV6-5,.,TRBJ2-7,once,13,TGTGCCAGCATCTCGACAGCCACCTACGAGCAGTACTTC,CASISTATYEQYF
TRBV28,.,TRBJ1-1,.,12,TGTGCCAGCAGTAGAGGGTTGATAGAAGCTTTCTTT,CASSRGLIEAFF
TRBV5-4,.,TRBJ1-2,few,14,TGTGCCAGCAGCCTTGCAGGTTACTCTTATGGCTACACCTTC,CASSLAGYSYGYTF
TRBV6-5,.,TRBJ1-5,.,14,TGTGCCAGCATCCGGGGGGGGTTGAATCAGCCCCAGCATTTT,CASIRGGLNQPQHF
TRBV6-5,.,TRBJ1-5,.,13,TGTGCCACCTGTAACAGGGTCAATCAGCCCCAGCATTTT,CATCNRVNQPQHF
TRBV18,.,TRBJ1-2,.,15,TGTGCCAGCTCACCACCAACAGGGTTCGGGGATGGCTACACCTTC,CASSPPTGFGDGYTF
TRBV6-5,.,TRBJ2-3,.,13,TGTGCCAGCAGCGACTGGAATTCGGATACGCAGTATTTT,CASSDWNSDTQYF
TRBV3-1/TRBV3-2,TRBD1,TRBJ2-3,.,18,TGTGCCAGCAGCCATTTAGCAGCTAGGACAGGCAGCACAGATACGCAGTATTTT,CASSHLAARTGSTDTQYF
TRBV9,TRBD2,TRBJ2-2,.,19,TGTGCCAGCAGCCAAGGGGGGACTAGCGGAAAACGAAACACCGGGGAGCTGTTTTTT,CASSQGGTSGKRNTGELFF
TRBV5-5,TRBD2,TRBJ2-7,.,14,TGTGCCAGCAGCTTCGTTATAGCGGGATCCCGGCAGTACTTC,CASSFVIAGSRQYF
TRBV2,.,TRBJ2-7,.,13,TGTGCCAGCAGCGCCGGGGACACCAATCTTCAGTACTTC,CASSAGDTNLQYF
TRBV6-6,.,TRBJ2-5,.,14,TGTGCCAGCAGTTACGGGGGGTACCAAGAGACCCAGTACTTC,CASSYGGYQETQYF
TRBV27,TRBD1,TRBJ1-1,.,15,TGTGCCAGCAGTCCCCTGGGACAGGGGTTCGCTGAAGCTTTCTTT,CASSPLGQGFAEAFF
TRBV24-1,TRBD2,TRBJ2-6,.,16,TGTGCCACCAGTGACCGGACTAGCCCTGGGGCCAACGTCCTGACTTTC,CATSDRTSPGANVLTF
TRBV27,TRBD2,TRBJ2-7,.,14,TGTGCCAGCAGTTCGCTAGCGGGAGGCCACGAGCAGTACTTC,CASSSLAGGHEQYF
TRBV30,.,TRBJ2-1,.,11,TGTGCCTGGAGTGTAGGGGATGAGCAGTTCTTC,CAWSVGDEQFF
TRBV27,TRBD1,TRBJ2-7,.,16,TGTGCCAGCAGCTTAGCCGGGACAGGGATTTCCTACGAGCAGTACTTC,CASSLAGTGISYEQYF
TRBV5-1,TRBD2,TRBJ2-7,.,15,TGCGCCAGCAGTAGGGAGGGGTCCCGCTCCTACGAGCAGTACTTC,CASSREGSRSYEQYF
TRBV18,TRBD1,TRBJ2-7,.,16,TGTGCCAGCTCACACCGTGGACAGGGTGGTTTTTTCGAGCAGTACTTC,CASSHRGQGGFFEQYF
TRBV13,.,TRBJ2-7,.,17,TGTGCCAGCAGCTGGGGACACCGCTCGGGGAGCACCTACGAGCAGTACTTC,CASSWGHRSGSTYEQYF
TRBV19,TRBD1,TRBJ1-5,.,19,TGTGCCAGTACGCGGCACAGGGGTGGGAAAATGGATAGCAATCAGCCCCAGCATTTT,CASTRHRGGKMDSNQPQHF
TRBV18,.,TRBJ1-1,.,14,TGTGCCAGCTCACCCGACAGCTTGGCTGGTGAAGCTTTCTTT,CASSPDSLAGEAFF
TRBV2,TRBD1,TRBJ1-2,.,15,TGTGCCAGCAGTGCCCGTAGACAGGGGAGTCAAGGCTACACCTTC,CASSARRQGSQGYTF
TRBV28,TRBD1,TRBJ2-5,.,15,TGTGCCAGCAGTTTAGGGCAGGGGGCGGGCGAGACCCAGTACTTC,CASSLGQGAGETQYF
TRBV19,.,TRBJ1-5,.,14,TGTGCCAGTATGCGGGACCAACTCAATCAGCCCCAGCATTTT,CASMRDQLNQPQHF
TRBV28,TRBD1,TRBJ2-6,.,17,TGTGCCAGCATCCACCGGACAGGGGTAACTGGGGCCAACGTCCTGACTTTC,CASIHRTGVTGANVLTF
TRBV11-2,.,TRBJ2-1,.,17,TGTGCCAGCAGCTTCGGTAGCGGCGTAACATCCTACAATGAGCAGTTCTTC,CASSFGSGVTSYNEQFF
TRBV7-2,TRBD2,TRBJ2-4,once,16,TGTGCCAGCAGCCCAAGGGGACTAGCGGGGGGAGGCATTCAGTACTTC,CASSPRGLAGGGIQYF
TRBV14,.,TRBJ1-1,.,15,TGTGCCAGCAGCCCCGTAGGTGAGGGTAGCACTGAAGCTTTCTTT,CASSPVGEGSTEAFF
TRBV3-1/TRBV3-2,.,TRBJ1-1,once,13,TGTGCCAGCAGCCAAGTCGCGGGAACTGAAGCTTTCTTT,CASSQVAGTEAFF
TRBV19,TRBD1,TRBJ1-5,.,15,TGTGCCAGCCGGGACAGAAGCCCAAGCAATCAGCCCCAGCATTTT,CASRDRSPSNQPQHF
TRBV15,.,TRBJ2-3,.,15,TGTGCCACCACAGGGGGGTCGCGGCGCACAGATACGCAGTATTTT,CATTGGSRRTDTQYF
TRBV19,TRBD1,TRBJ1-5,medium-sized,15,TGTGCCAGTAGGGGTGGACAGGGGGGGAATCAGCCCCAGCATTTT,CASRGGQGGNQPQHF
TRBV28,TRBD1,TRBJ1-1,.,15,TGTGCCAGCAGTTCTCTCACAGGGGGTATCACTGAAGCTTTCTTT,CASSSLTGGITEAFF
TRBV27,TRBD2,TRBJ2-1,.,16,TGTGCCAGCAGTTTAACACTAGCGGGAGGAGAGATAAGGCAGTTCTTC,CASSLTLAGGEIRQFF
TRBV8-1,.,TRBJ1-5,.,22,TGTGGCAGTGCATCCGCAGCCCGCACCGGGGGAGGTCCCGGATCGGACAATCAGCCCCAGCATTTT,CGSASAARTGGGPGSDNQPQHF
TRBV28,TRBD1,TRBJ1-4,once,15,TGTGCCAGCAGTACGGGCGGACAGGGGAATGAAAAACTGTTTTTT,CASSTGGQGNEKLFF
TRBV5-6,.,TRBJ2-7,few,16,TGTGCCAGCAGCCTCTCCCCCGGGACTCCCTCCTACGAGCAGTACTTC,CASSLSPGTPSYEQYF
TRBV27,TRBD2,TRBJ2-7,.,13,TGTGCCAGCGGGGGAAGCGGGAACTACGAGCAGTACTTC,CASGGSGNYEQYF
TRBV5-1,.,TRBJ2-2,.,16,TGCGCCAGCAGCCCGGAGCCTATTAAGAACGGCCGGGAGCTGTTTTTT,CASSPEPIKNGRELFF
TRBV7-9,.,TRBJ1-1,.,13,TGTGCCAGCAGCTTTCCGTTGAACACTGAAGCTTTCTTT,CASSFPLNTEAFF
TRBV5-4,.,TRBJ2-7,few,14,TGTGCCAGCAGCTTAGGCGGGAATACCTACGAGCAGTACTTC,CASSLGGNTYEQYF
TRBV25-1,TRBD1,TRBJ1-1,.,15,TGTGCCAGCAGTGACAGGACAGGGTTGGACACTGAAGCTTTCTTT,CASSDRTGLDTEAFF
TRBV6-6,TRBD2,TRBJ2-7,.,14,TGTGCCAGCAGTTACACTAGCGGGAGCACCGAGCAGTACTTC,CASSYTSGSTEQYF
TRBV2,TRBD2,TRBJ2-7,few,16,TGTGCCAGCAGAACCGGGACTAGCGGGAGAGCAAGGGAGCAGTACTTC,CASRTGTSGRAREQYF
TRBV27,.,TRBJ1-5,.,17,TGTGCCAGCAGGCCGGGGGATCTACAAGTGAGCAATCAGCCCCAGCATTTT,CASRPGDLQVSNQPQHF
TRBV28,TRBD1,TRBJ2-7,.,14,TGTGCCAGCAGTTCACGGGGACAGACCTACGAGCAGTACTTC,CASSSRGQTYEQYF
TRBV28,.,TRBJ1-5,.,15,TGTGCCTCCACGGAAACAGGGTATGGCAATCAGCCCCAGCATTTT,CASTETGYGNQPQHF
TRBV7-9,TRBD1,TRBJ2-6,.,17,TGTGCCAGCAGCGGGGGACAGGGCAGCTCTGGGGCCAACGTCCTGACTTTC,CASSGGQGSSGANVLTF